Included here is one T cell receptor beta chain sequence, with context. This sample was included in a study of OX40 agonist ivuxolimab in advanced cancers. Study-wide background: Subjects had a mean age of 60 years, with a range of roughly 20 to 79; more than 70% were male. Three individuals attained partial responses, comprising one hepatocellular carcinoma case and two cutaneous melanoma cases.

The CDR3 covers 18 residues. Germline CDR1 reads SEHNR; CDR2 reads FQNEAQ (reference sequence). The J segment lost 5 bases and the V segment lost 5 bases, leaving 19 bases of the junction unmatched. Some clones are missing from TCRdb's copy, which holds only in-frame ones; the method was immunoSEQ multiplex PCR. Among some 69,000 clones, around 91% were seen once, and the ten largest hold over 9.5%. The TCR sequence derives from an adult with an advanced solid tumor such as melanoma, head and neck, liver or kidney cancer. The sample here was CD4+ or CD8+ T cells sorted from blood, taken in a trial of the OX40 agonist ivuxolimab. The chain carries TRBV7-9 and TRBJ2-7; 9 positions match TRBD2. In nucleotides, the CDR3 is TGTGCCAGCAGCCTAACCATTTCAGACCTAGCGGGATTAGACGAGCAGTACTTC. It is translated as CASSLTISDLAGLDEQYF.